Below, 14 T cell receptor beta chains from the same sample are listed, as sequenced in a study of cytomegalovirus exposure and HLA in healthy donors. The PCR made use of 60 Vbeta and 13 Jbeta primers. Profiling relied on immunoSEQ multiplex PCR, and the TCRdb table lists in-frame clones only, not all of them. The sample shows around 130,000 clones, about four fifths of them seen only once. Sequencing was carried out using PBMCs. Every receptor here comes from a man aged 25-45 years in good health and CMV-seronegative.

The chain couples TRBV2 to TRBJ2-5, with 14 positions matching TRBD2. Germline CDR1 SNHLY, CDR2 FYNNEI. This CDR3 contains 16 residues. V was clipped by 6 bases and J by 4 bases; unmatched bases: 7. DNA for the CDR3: TGTGCCAGCAGGGGGACTAGCGGGAGTAGGCGAGAGACCCAGTACTTC. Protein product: CASRGTSGSRRETQYF.

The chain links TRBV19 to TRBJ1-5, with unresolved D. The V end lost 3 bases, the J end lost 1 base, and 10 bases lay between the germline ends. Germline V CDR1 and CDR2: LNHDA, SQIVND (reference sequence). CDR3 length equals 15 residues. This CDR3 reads CASSIGPVSNQPQHF. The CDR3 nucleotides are TGTGCCAGTAGTATTGGGCCAGTCAGCAATCAGCCCCAGCATTTT.

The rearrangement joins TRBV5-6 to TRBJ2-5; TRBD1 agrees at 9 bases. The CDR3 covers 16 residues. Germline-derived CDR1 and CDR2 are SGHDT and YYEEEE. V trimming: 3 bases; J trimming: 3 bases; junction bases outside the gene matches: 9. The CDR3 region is CASSSGTGRREETQYF. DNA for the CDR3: TGTGCCAGCAGCTCCGGGACAGGGAGAAGGGAAGAGACCCAGTACTTC.

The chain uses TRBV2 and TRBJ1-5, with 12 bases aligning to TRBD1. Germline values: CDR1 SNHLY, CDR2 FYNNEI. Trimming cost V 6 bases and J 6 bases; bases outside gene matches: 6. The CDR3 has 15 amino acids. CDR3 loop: CASSAGTGGFQPQHF. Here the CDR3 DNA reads TGTGCCAGCAGCGCAGGGACAGGGGGCTTTCAGCCCCAGCATTTT.

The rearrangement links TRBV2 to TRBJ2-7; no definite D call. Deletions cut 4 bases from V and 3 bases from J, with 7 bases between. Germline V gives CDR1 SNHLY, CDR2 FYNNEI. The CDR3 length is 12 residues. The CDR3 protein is CASSAPGYEQYF. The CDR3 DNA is TGTGCCAGCAGTGCCCCGGGCTACGAGCAGTACTTC.

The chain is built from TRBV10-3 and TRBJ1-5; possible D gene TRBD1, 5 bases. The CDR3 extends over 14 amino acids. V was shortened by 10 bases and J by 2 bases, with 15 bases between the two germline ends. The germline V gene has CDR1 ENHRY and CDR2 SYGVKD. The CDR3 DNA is TGTGCCACCGGGGCCAGGGAGGGCAATCAGCCCCAGCATTTT. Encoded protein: CATGAREGNQPQHF.

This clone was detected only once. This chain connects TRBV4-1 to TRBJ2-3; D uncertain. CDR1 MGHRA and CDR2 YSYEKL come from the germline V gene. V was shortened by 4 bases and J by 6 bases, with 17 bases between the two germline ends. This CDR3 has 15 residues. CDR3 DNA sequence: TGCGCCAGCAGCCCCAGCAGCCGCGGCCCGGATACGCAGTATTTT. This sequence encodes CASSPSSRGPDTQYF.

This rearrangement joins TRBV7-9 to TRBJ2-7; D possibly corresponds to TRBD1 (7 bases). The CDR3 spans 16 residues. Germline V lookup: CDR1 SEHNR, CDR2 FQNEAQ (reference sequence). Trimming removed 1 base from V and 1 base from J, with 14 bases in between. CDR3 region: CASSLVGRTGSYEQYF. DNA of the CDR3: TGTGCCAGCAGCTTAGTAGGGAGGACAGGTTCCTACGAGCAGTACTTC.

The CDR3 region has the DNA TGCAGTGCTAGAGTGATGGCCGAGCAGTACTTC. Its translation: CSARVMAEQYF. The chain employs TRBV20-1 and TRBJ2-7; D gene uncertain. The V end lost 1 base, the J end lost 6 bases, and 7 bases lay between the germline ends. The CDR3 length is 11 residues. Germline CDR1 DFQATT, CDR2 SNEGSKA (reference sequence).

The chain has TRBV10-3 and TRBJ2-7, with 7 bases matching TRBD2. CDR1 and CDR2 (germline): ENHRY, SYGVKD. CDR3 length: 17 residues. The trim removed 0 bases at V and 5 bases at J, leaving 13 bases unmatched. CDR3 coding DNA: TGTGCCATCAGTGAGTCGAGAGATGGCGGGAGACGGGACGAGCAGTACTTC. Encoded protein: CAISESRDGGRRDEQYF.

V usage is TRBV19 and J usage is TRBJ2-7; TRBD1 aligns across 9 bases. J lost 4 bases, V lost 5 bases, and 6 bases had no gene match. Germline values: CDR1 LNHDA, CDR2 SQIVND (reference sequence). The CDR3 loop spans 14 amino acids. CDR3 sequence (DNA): TGTGCCAGTAGTTTTGGGACAGGGAAATACGAGCAGTACTTC. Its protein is CASSFGTGKYEQYF.

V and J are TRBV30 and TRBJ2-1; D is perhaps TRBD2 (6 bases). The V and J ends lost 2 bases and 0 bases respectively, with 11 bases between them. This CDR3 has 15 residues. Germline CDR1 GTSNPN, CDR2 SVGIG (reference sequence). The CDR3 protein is CAWSTGSPSYNEQFF. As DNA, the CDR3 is TGTGCCTGGAGTACCGGGAGTCCCTCCTACAATGAGCAGTTCTTC.

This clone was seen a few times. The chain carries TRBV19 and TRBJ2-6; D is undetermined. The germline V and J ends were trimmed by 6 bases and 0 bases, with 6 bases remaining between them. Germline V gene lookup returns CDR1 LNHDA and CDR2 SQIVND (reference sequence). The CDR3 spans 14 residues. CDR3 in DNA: TGTGCCAGTAGGAGTATCTCTGGGGCCAACGTCCTGACTTTC. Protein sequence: CASRSISGANVLTF.

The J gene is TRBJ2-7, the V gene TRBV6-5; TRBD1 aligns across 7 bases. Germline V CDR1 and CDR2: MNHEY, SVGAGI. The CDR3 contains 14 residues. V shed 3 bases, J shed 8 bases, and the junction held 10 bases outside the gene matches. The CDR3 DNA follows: TGTGCCAGCAGTTATGAGGGGGCCCACTATAAGCAGTACTTC. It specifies CASSYEGAHYKQYF.